The 24 T cell receptor beta chains below were found in one sample sequenced in a study of regulatory T cells in long-lasting Graves disease. The time point: persistent/refractory GD, antithyroid drugs over 5 years with positive TRAb. RNA from PBMCs was the source of the TCR library. Arm-PCR of CDR3 regions and iRepertoire HTBI primers were the basis on which TCR beta libraries were built. TCRdb called the multiplex PCR reads again in MiXCR, with one record for every CDR3 protein. The table lists some 430,000 distinct CDR3 sequences, around a fifth of them singletons, with roughly 7.1% in the top ten. Sequencing was performed on peripheral blood mononuclear cells (PBMCs), taken when the disease was refractory, from a patient treated with antithyroid drugs. The receptors derive from a female donor with Graves disease.

This clonotype was seen more than once but under ten times. The V call is TRBV12-3 or TRBV12-4, the J call TRBJ2-3; D is possibly TRBD1 (6 bases). The CDR3 sequence is 15 residues long. Trimming took 5 bases from V and 0 from J, leaving 12 bases between them. This CDR3 reads CASSPSQGSTDTQYF. CDR3 DNA: TGTGCCAGCAGTCCCTCACAGGGTAGCACAGATACGCAGTATTTT.

The rearrangement uses TRBV11-2 and TRBJ2-3, with no clear D. CDR1 SGHAT and CDR2 FQNNGV come from the germline V gene. V was clipped by 1 base and J by 0 bases, with 8 bases between them. This CDR3 contains 15 residues. CDR3: CASSLARSSTDTQYF. The CDR3 bases are TGTGCCAGCAGCTTAGCGCGGAGTAGCACAGATACGCAGTATTTT.

The chain combines TRBV24-1 with TRBJ2-7, with TRBD2 as a possible D gene (6 bases). The ends were cut back, 5 bases at V and 2 bases at J, with 9 bases in the middle. The CDR3 runs 13 residues. The germline V gene encodes CDR1 KGHDR and CDR2 SFDVKD. CDR3: CATSGRETYEQYF. In nucleotides, the CDR3 is TGTGCCACCAGTGGTCGGGAGACCTACGAGCAGTACTTC.

There are many counts of this clonotype. This chain joins TRBV10-3 and TRBJ1-2; TRBD1 aligns across 8 bases. Germline CDR1 reads ENHRY; CDR2 reads SYGVKD. This CDR3 has 13 amino acids. The junction had 11 bases not matched to a gene; V was cut back by 11 bases and J by 6 bases. CDR3 residues: CAVVDRAEHGYTF. CDR3 DNA: TGTGCCGTTGTGGACAGGGCAGAACATGGCTACACCTTC.

This clonotype was observed many times. V usage is TRBV6-1 and J usage is TRBJ1-2, with D perhaps matching TRBD1 (6 bases). V was trimmed by 7 bases and J by 4 bases, leaving 13 bases between them. The germline V gene has CDR1 MNHNS and CDR2 SASEGT. This CDR3 is 13 amino acids long. This CDR3 is CASTGGAGYGYTF. For the CDR3, the DNA is TGTGCCAGCACCGGGGGGGCGGGCTATGGCTACACCTTC.

To note about this clonotype: This clone may be a read error of a much larger clone one base away. The CDR3 carries no conserved terminal phenylalanine or tryptophan, so it likely arises from a read error. V gene TRBV6-2 or TRBV6-3 combines with J gene TRBJ2-5, with 9 bases lining up with TRBD2. Germline-derived CDR1 and CDR2 are MNHEY and SVGEGT. The CDR3 has 16 residues. V was clipped by 6 bases and J by 0 bases; unmatched bases: 8. CDR3 residues: CASSTGTSLYQETQYL. The CDR3 nucleotides are TGTGCCAGCAGCACCGGGACTAGCCTCTACCAAGAGACCCAGTACCTC.

This clonotype showed up just a few times. The chain uses TRBV3-1 and TRBJ2-4, with D tentatively TRBD1 (6 bases). V was shortened by 0 bases and J by 0 bases, with 9 bases between the two germline ends. CDR1 LGHDT and CDR2 YNNKEL come from the germline V gene (reference sequence). The CDR3 runs to 16 residues. CDR3 in DNA: TGTGCCAGCAGCCAAGATCTCAGGGGAGCCAAAAACATTCAGTACTTC. The encoded protein is CASSQDLRGAKNIQYF.

This clonotype was seen many times. The chain recombines TRBV4-3 with TRBJ2-5; no firm D call. Trimming took off 0 bases at V and 7 bases at J, with 12 bases between the two ends. Germline CDR1 reads LGHNA; CDR2 reads YSLEER. This CDR3 contains 14 residues. In DNA form, the CDR3 reads TGCGCCAGCAGCCAAGAAACTCCCCCTTTGACCCAGTACTTC. It encodes CASSQETPPLTQYF.

This clonotype was observed a few times. The chain has TRBV4-1 and TRBJ2-5; D remains ambiguous. V lost 0 bases to trimming and J lost 2 bases, with 10 bases between them. CDR1 and CDR2 from the germline V gene are MGHRA and YSYEKL. This CDR3 has 15 amino acids. The CDR3 DNA sequence: TGCGCCAGCAGCCAAGATGGGGTAGGGCAAGAGACCCAGTACTTC. Its protein is CASSQDGVGQETQYF.

The count of this clonotype is one. V usage is TRBV12-3 or TRBV12-4 and J usage is TRBJ2-7; TRBD2 agrees at 13 bases. Trimming cost V 5 bases and J 7 bases; bases outside gene matches: 5. The CDR3 has 14 amino acids. The CDR3 region is CASSGLAGVGEQYF. In DNA form, the CDR3 reads TGTGCCAGCAGTGGACTAGCGGGAGTGGGTGAGCAGTACTTC.

In its sample, this clonotype was seen many times. The chain carries TRBV6-1 and TRBJ1-1; weak D call: TRBD1 (6 bases). The CDR3 has 17 amino acids. V was shortened by 6 bases and J by 0 bases, with 20 bases between the two germline ends. The germline V gene has CDR1 MNHNS and CDR2 SASEGT. CDR3 amino acids: CASSHQEGGGLNTEAFF. In DNA, the CDR3 is TGTGCCAGCAGCCATCAAGAAGGGGGGGGACTGAACACTGAAGCTTTCTTT.

This clonotype was recorded many times. This chain joins TRBV7-9 and TRBJ2-5; D is ambiguous. The germline V and J ends were trimmed by 5 bases and 2 bases, with 15 bases remaining between them. Germline CDR1 is SEHNR and CDR2 is FQNEAQ (reference sequence). This CDR3 comprises 15 residues. In nucleotides, the CDR3 is TGTGCCAGCAGCCCAATAGTAACAGCACAAGAGACCCAGTACTTC. This codes for CASSPIVTAQETQYF.

The J gene is TRBJ2-1, the V gene TRBV11-3, with 7 positions matching TRBD2. This CDR3 has 16 amino acids. Germline CDR1 reads SGHNT; CDR2 reads YENEEA. V lost 4 bases and J lost 6; bases outside the gene matches: 12. The CDR3 is CASSSIGAAGVNEQFF. CDR3 nucleotide sequence: TGTGCCAGCAGCTCAATAGGGGCGGCGGGAGTCAATGAGCAGTTCTTC.

The chain combines TRBV29-1 with TRBJ1-4; D possibly corresponds to TRBD1 (6 bases). In germline, CDR1 is SQVTM, CDR2 ANQGSEA. The germline V and J ends were trimmed by 2 bases and 7 bases, with 11 bases remaining between them. The CDR3 loop spans 13 amino acids. CDR3 region: CSVERGGGEKLFF. The CDR3 DNA reads as TGCAGCGTTGAACGGGGAGGGGGTGAAAAACTGTTTTTT. Complete variable domain (other parts from reference TRBV29-1 and TRBJ1-4): SAVISQKPSRDICQRGTSLTIQCQVDSQVTMMFWYRQQPGQSLTLIATANQGSEATYESGFVIDKFPISRPNLTFSTLTVSNMSPEDSSIYLCSVERGGGEKLFFGSGTQLSVL.

With respect to this clonotype: A much larger clone lies one base from this, so it may be a read error. The chain uses TRBV6-1 and TRBJ2-7; weak D call: TRBD1 (5 bases). Trimming removed 6 bases at V and 1 base at J, with 13 bases between. The germline V gene has CDR1 MNHNS and CDR2 SASEGT. The CDR3 extends over 14 amino acids. For the CDR3, the DNA is TGTGCCAGCAGCGCGCAGGGTAAGTCCTACGAGCAGTACTTC. As protein: CASSAQGKSYEQYF.

The table lists this clonotype with a count of one. The V call is TRBV6-1, the J call TRBJ2-1; 7 nucleotides align to TRBD2. V shed 6 bases and J 8 bases; nucleotides not matched to a gene: 10. Germline CDR1 is MNHNS and CDR2 is SASEGT. The CDR3 loop spans 14 amino acids. CDR3 DNA: TGTGCCAGCAGCTGGACTAGTCTGGTGGATGAGCAGTTCTTC. Its protein is CASSWTSLVDEQFF.

The chain couples TRBV10-3 to TRBJ2-7, with D perhaps matching TRBD1 (5 bases). CDR3 length: 18 residues. Germline CDR1 reads ENHRY; CDR2 reads SYGVKD. Trimming pared 0 bases from V and 2 bases from J, leaving 20 bases between. CDR3 DNA: TGTGCCATCAGTGAGTCTAGCCCCCAGGGCGCAGCCACCTACGAGCAGTACTTC. It specifies CAISESSPQGAATYEQYF.

Remarks on this clonotype: With a much larger clone just one base away, this may be a read error. The chain couples TRBV25-1 to TRBJ2-2, with unresolved D. The CDR3 length is 13 residues. CDR1 is MGHDK and CDR2 is SYGVNS in the germline V gene. The V end was cut by 8 bases, the J end by 1 base, with 8 bases between. In nucleotides, the CDR3 is TGTGCCAGCGGCGGTTGGAACACCGGGGAGCTGTTTTTT. This gives the protein CASGGWNTGELFF. Looking up the rest from reference TRBV25-1 and TRBJ2-2 gives the full variable domain: EADIYQTPRYLVIGTGKKITLECSQTMGHDKMYWYQQDPGMELHLIHYSYGVNSTEKGDLSSESTVSRIRTEHFPLTLESARPSHTSQYLCASGGWNTGELFFGEGSRLTVL.

In this sample, this clonotype turned up many times. The J gene is TRBJ2-2, the V gene TRBV28; D gene uncertain. Germline V lookup: CDR1 MDHEN, CDR2 SYDVKM. This CDR3 has 14 amino acids. The V end was cut by 1 base, the J end by 7 bases, with 10 bases between. CDR3 amino acids: CASSLSAVGGELFF. The CDR3 DNA is TGTGCCAGCAGTTTATCGGCTGTTGGCGGGGAGCTGTTTTTT.

In this sample, this clonotype turned up many times. The chain couples TRBV20-1 to TRBJ1-5; D unresolved. The CDR3 length is 13 residues. The V end lost 0 bases, the J end lost 6 bases, and 9 bases lay between the germline ends. Germline V gene sequence: CDR1 DFQATT, CDR2 SNEGSKA (reference sequence). The CDR3 DNA follows: TGCAGTGCTAGAGAAACCGTAGGTCAGCCCCAGCATTTT. The encoded protein is CSARETVGQPQHF.

This clonotype was counted a few times. V is TRBV2 and J is TRBJ2-2, with 11 bases aligning to TRBD2. The CDR3 is 16 residues long. Trimming at V came to 9 bases and at J to 2 bases, leaving 8 bases not matched to a gene. The germline V gene has CDR1 SNHLY and CDR2 FYNNEI. CDR3 in DNA: TGTGCCAGTGGGCCTAGCGGGGGGACCAACACCGGGGAGCTGTTTTTT. Protein: CASGPSGGTNTGELFF.

The V and J genes are TRBV9 and TRBJ1-2; possibly TRBD1 for D (6 bases). V shed 6 bases and J shed 8 bases, with 20 bases lying between them. The CDR3 is 14 amino acids. Germline-derived CDR1 and CDR2 are SGDLS and YYNGEE. The CDR3: CASTPQQGSGGYTF. CDR3 DNA: TGTGCCAGCACCCCCCAACAGGGAAGTGGCGGCTACACCTTC.

The sample holds many counts of this clonotype. This chain connects TRBV3-1 to TRBJ2-7; D remains unclear. CDR3 size: 12 residues. CDR1 and CDR2 from the germline V gene are LGHDT and YNNKEL (reference sequence). The V gene lost 4 bases and the J gene lost 2 bases, with 6 bases spanning the gap. The CDR3 DNA sequence: TGTGCCAGCAGCCTAGAGCCCTACGAGCAGTACTTC. Its translation is CASSLEPYEQYF.

This clonotype turned up a few times. The genes are TRBV7-9 and TRBJ2-2, with no clear D. With 0 bases removed from V and 4 bases from J, the gap between germline ends came to 9 bases. This CDR3 is built from 15 residues. Germline values: CDR1 SEHNR, CDR2 FQNEAQ (reference sequence). The CDR3 sequence is CASSLAWKATGELFF. In DNA form, the CDR3 reads TGTGCCAGCAGCTTAGCGTGGAAAGCCACCGGGGAGCTGTTTTTT.